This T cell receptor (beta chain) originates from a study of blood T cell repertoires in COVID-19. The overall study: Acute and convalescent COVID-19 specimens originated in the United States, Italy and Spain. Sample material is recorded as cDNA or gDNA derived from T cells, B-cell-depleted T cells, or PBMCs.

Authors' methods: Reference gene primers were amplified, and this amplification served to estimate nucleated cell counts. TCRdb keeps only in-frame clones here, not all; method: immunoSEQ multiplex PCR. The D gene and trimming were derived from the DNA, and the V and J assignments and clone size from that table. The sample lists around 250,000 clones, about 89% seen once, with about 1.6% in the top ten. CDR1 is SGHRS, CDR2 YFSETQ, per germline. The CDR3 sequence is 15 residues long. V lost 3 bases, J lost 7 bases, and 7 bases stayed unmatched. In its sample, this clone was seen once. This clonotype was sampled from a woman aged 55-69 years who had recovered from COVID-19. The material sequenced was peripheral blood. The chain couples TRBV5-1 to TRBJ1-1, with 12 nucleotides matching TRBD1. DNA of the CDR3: TGCGCCAGCAGCTCACCCGGGACAGGGGGCGTTGAAGCTTTCTTT. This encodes CASSSPGTGGVEAFF.